Below, one TCR beta chain is given with its context. Trimming cost V 0 bases and J 8 bases, with 13 bases left between them. In germline, CDR1 is MGHRA, CDR2 YSYEKL. The CDR3 length is 14 residues. Clones were read by immunoSEQ multiplex PCR, and TCRdb kept only the in-frame ones, dropping some. Altogether about 44,000 clones are present, 89% being singletons, with the ten largest covering less than 20%. This sample was taken from a study of blood T cell repertoires in COVID-19. This TCR derives from a man between 65 and 85 years old with active COVID-19. V usage is TRBV4-1 and J usage is TRBJ1-2; possibly TRBD1 for D (6 bases). The sample comprised peripheral blood. The DNA for the CDR3 is TGCGCCAGCAGCCAAGAAAACAGGGACGGGGGCTACACCTTC. Translated, it gives CASSQENRDGGYTF.